This T cell receptor (beta chain) appears in the sequencing data of a study of early T cells in non-severe SARS-CoV-2 infection. Study context: Unsorted whole-blood RNA was sequenced in bulk, leaving chains unpaired. Findings and limits, study-wide: Reliance on VDJdb matching favored anti-spike CD8 responses; private and CD4 specificities were missed.

Individual cDNA molecules received unique molecular identifiers. TCRdb analysed the 5' RACE reads with MiXCR anew, one entry per CDR3 protein. The table includes 25,000 to 35,000 distinct CDR3 sequences, 6.6% detected once. Germline values: CDR1 SGDLS, CDR2 YYNGEE. The CDR3 sequence is 15 residues long. The junction had 9 bases not matched to a gene; V was cut back by 3 bases and J by 5 bases. This clonotype has more than one count but fewer than ten. The antigen is not known. The rearrangement links TRBV9 to TRBJ2-3, with 7 bases lining up with TRBD1. The sequenced material came from whole blood. The source of this sequence is an adult who was a healthcare worker with PCR-confirmed SARS-CoV-2 infection or an uninfected control (not recorded which). The CDR3 region is CASSGTGTAVDTQYF. DNA for the CDR3: TGTGCCAGCAGCGGCACCGGGACAGCGGTAGATACGCAGTATTTT.